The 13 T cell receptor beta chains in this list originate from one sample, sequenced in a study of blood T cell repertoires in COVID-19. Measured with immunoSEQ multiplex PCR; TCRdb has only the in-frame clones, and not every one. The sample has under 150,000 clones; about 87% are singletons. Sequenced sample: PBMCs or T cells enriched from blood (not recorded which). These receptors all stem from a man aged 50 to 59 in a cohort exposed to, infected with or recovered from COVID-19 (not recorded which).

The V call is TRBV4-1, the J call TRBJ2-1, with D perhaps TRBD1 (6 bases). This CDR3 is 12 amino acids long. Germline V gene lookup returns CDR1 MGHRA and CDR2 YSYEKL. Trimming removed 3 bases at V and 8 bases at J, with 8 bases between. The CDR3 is CASSHNRDEQFF. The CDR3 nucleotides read TGCGCCAGCAGCCACAACAGGGATGAGCAGTTCTTC.

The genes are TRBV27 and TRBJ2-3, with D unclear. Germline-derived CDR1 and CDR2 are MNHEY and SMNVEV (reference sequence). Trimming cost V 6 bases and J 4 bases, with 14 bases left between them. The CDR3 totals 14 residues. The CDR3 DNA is TGTGCCAGCAGGAGGTCGGCCGCACCAGATACGCAGTATTTT. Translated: CASRRSAAPDTQYF.

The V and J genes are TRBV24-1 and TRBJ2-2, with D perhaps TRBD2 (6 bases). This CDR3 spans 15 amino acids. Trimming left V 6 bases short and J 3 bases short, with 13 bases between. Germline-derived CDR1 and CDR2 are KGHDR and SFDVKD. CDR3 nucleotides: TGTGCCACCAGTAAAGGAGGAGGGGACACCGGGGAGCTGTTTTTT. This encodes CATSKGGGDTGELFF.

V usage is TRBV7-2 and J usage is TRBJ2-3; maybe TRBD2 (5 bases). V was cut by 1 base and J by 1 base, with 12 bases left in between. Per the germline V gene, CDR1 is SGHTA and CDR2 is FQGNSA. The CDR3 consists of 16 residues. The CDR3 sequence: CASSLEASRGTDTQYF. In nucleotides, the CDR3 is TGTGCCAGCAGCTTAGAGGCTAGCCGCGGCACAGATACGCAGTATTTT.

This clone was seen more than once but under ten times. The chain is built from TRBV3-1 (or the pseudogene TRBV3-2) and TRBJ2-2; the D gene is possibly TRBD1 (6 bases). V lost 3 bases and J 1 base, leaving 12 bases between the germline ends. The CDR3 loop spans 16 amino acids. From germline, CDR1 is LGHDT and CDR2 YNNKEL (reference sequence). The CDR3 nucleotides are TGTGCCAGCAGCCAGCTAACGGACAGGAACACCGGGGAGCTGTTTTTT. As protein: CASSQLTDRNTGELFF.

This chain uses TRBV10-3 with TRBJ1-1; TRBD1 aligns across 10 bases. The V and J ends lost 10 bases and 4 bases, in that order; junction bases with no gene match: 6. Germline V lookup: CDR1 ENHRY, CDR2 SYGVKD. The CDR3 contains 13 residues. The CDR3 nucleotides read TGTGCCACTTCCGGGACAGGGGTCACTGAAGCTTTCTTT. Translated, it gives CATSGTGVTEAFF.

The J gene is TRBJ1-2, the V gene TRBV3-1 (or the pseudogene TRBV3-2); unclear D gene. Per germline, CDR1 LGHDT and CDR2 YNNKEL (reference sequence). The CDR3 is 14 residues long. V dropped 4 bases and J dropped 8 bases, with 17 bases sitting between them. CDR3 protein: CASSLSLTPYGYTF. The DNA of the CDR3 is TGTGCCAGCAGCCTTTCTCTAACTCCTTACGGCTACACCTTC.

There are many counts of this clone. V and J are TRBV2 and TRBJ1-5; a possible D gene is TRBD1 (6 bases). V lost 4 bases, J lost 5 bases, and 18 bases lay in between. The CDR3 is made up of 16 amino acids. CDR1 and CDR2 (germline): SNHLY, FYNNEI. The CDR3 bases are TGTGCCAGCAGTGTAATACAGGGATCCCCCCATCAGCCCCAGCATTTT. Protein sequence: CASSVIQGSPHQPQHF.

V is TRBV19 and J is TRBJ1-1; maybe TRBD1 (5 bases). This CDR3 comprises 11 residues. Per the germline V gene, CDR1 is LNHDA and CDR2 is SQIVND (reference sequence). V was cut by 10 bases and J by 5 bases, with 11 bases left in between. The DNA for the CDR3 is TGTGCCACTCGGGGGGGGACTGAAGCTTTCTTT. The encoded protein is CATRGGTEAFF.

CDR3 protein: CASSEATGGRNEQFF. In nucleotides, the CDR3 is TGTGCCAGCAGTGAGGCGACGGGGGGGCGGAATGAGCAGTTCTTC. The chain has TRBV6-1 and TRBJ2-1; 8 bases agree with TRBD2. The CDR3 consists of 15 residues. Per germline, CDR1 MNHNS and CDR2 SASEGT. V was pared by 3 bases and J by 7 bases, with 8 bases of the junction left unmatched.

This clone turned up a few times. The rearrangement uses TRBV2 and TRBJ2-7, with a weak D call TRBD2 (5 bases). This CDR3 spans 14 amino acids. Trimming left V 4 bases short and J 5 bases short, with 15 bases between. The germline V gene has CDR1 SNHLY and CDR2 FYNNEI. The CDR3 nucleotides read TGTGCCAGCAGTGGCGGTAATCCGAGGGACGAGCAGTACTTC. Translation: CASSGGNPRDEQYF.

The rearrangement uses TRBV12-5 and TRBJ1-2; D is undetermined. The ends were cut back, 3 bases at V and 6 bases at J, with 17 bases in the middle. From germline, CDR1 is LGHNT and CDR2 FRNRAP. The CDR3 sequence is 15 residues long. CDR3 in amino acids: CASGLSTSRRNGYTF. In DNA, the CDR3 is TGTGCTAGTGGTTTATCGACTTCCAGAAGGAATGGCTACACCTTC.

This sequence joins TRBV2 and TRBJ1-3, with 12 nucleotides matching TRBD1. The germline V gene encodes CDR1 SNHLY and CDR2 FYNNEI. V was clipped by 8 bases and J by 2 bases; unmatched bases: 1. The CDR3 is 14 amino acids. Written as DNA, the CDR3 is TGTGCCAGCTGGGACAGGGGGCCTGGAAACACCATATATTTT. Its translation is CASWDRGPGNTIYF.